This is a list of T cell receptor beta chains from one sample in a study of T cell changes during pregnancy in multiple sclerosis. The repertoire was sequenced with immunoSEQ multiplex PCR; TCRdb's copy has only in-frame clones and lacks some. The sample has approximately 21,000 clones, over 80% seen once. The starting material was CD8+ T cells from peripheral blood mononuclear cells, obtained in the first trimester of pregnancy. All receptors come from a female donor in good health, enrolled as a control in a pregnancy study. CDR3s include the opening cysteine and the closing phenylalanine or tryptophan. The D gene is left open where the match is weak. Only part of the rows carry a size: once, few, many, or a class if the clone is expanded.

d_gene: .; v_gene: TRBV15; abundance: .; j_gene: TRBJ1-4; CDR3nt: TGTGCCACCAGCAGACCATCCCCTAGCGGGTCCACGGCAACTAATGAAAAACTGTTTTTT; CDR3aa: CATSRPSPSGSTATNEKLFF
d_gene: .; v_gene: TRBV19; abundance: .; j_gene: TRBJ1-1; CDR3nt: TGTGCCAGTAGTATCGGGAGGAACACTGAAGCTTTCTTT; CDR3aa: CASSIGRNTEAFF
d_gene: TRBD1; v_gene: TRBV11-2; abundance: .; j_gene: TRBJ2-3; CDR3nt: TGTGCCAGCAGCGGGGGACAGGCCCTTCGGTCGGAGGATACGCAGTATTTT; CDR3aa: CASSGGQALRSEDTQYF
d_gene: .; v_gene: TRBV27; abundance: .; j_gene: TRBJ2-3; CDR3nt: TGTGCCAGCAGTTTACGCAGATACAGGGCGGGCACGCAGTATTTT; CDR3aa: CASSLRRYRAGTQYF
d_gene: TRBD2; v_gene: TRBV27; abundance: .; j_gene: TRBJ2-7; CDR3nt: TGTGCCAGCAGACTGACTAGCGGGACGACCTACGAGCAGTACTTC; CDR3aa: CASRLTSGTTYEQYF
d_gene: .; v_gene: TRBV9; abundance: .; j_gene: TRBJ2-5; CDR3nt: TGTGCCAGCAGCGTAGCTTGGGGGGGCGAGGAGACCCAGTACTTC; CDR3aa: CASSVAWGGEETQYF
d_gene: .; v_gene: TRBV30; abundance: .; j_gene: TRBJ1-1; CDR3nt: TGTGCCTGGAGTGTGGGGGAGGGGACTGAAGCTTTCTTT; CDR3aa: CAWSVGEGTEAFF
d_gene: TRBD2; v_gene: TRBV4-3; abundance: .; j_gene: TRBJ2-7; CDR3nt: TGCGCCAGCAGCCAAGATCTAGCGGGGGCCGAGCAGTACTTC; CDR3aa: CASSQDLAGAEQYF
d_gene: .; v_gene: TRBV13; abundance: once; j_gene: TRBJ2-3; CDR3nt: TGTGCCAGCAGCTCGGTGGGCCGATCTAGCACAGATACGCAGTATTTT; CDR3aa: CASSSVGRSSTDTQYF
d_gene: .; v_gene: TRBV28; abundance: .; j_gene: TRBJ1-3; CDR3nt: TGTGCCAGCAGTTTGGCACAGGTCCATGGAAACACCATATATTTT; CDR3aa: CASSLAQVHGNTIYF
d_gene: TRBD2; v_gene: TRBV7-2; abundance: .; j_gene: TRBJ2-2; CDR3nt: TGTGCCAGCAGCTTAGTACTCGGGGGGGCGGTCGGGGAGCTGTTTTTT; CDR3aa: CASSLVLGGAVGELFF
d_gene: TRBD1; v_gene: TRBV7-2; abundance: .; j_gene: TRBJ2-3; CDR3nt: TGTGCCAGCAGCTTACTGACAGGGAGAGGGTCAGATACGCAGTATTTT; CDR3aa: CASSLLTGRGSDTQYF
d_gene: TRBD2; v_gene: TRBV2; abundance: .; j_gene: TRBJ2-3; CDR3nt: TGTGCCAGCAAACCGGGACTAGCGGTCTTACGCGCCCTTAGCACAGATACGCAGTATTTT; CDR3aa: CASKPGLAVLRALSTDTQYF
d_gene: TRBD2; v_gene: TRBV9; abundance: few; j_gene: TRBJ2-7; CDR3nt: TGTGCCAGCAGCGTAGCGGGTATAGCGGGGGACGAGCAGTACTTC; CDR3aa: CASSVAGIAGDEQYF
d_gene: .; v_gene: TRBV11-3; abundance: .; j_gene: TRBJ2-7; CDR3nt: TGTGCCAGCAGCTTAGGGGGCGCGGCATACGAGCAGTACTTC; CDR3aa: CASSLGGAAYEQYF
d_gene: .; v_gene: TRBV11-3; abundance: .; j_gene: TRBJ2-7; CDR3nt: TGTGCCAGCAGCTCGACAGGCTCCTACGAGCAGTACTTC; CDR3aa: CASSSTGSYEQYF
d_gene: TRBD1; v_gene: TRBV6-4; abundance: .; j_gene: TRBJ1-2; CDR3nt: TGTGCCAGCACCCCTGGCAGGGGGCCTAGAAGCGACTATGGCTACACCTTC; CDR3aa: CASTPGRGPRSDYGYTF
d_gene: .; v_gene: TRBV5-1; abundance: .; j_gene: TRBJ2-7; CDR3nt: TGCGCCAGCAGCTTAAGCGGCAGCTCCTACGAGCAGTACTTC; CDR3aa: CASSLSGSSYEQYF
d_gene: TRBD1; v_gene: TRBV15; abundance: large; j_gene: TRBJ2-7; CDR3nt: TGTGCCACCAGCCTCGACAGGGGGGACGAGCAGTACTTC; CDR3aa: CATSLDRGDEQYF
d_gene: TRBD2; v_gene: TRBV6-6; abundance: .; j_gene: TRBJ2-3; CDR3nt: TGTGCCAGCACCCTGACTAGCGGGAGAGAAACAGATACGCAGTATTTT; CDR3aa: CASTLTSGRETDTQYF
d_gene: .; v_gene: TRBV30; abundance: .; j_gene: TRBJ2-7; CDR3nt: TGTGCCTGGAGTGTCAAGGGTTGGGGAGACGTGAACGAGCAGTACTTC; CDR3aa: CAWSVKGWGDVNEQYF
d_gene: TRBD2; v_gene: TRBV6-4; abundance: few; j_gene: TRBJ2-1; CDR3nt: TGTGCCAGCGGGTCCGGGACTAGCGATAACAATGAGCAGTTCTTC; CDR3aa: CASGSGTSDNNEQFF
d_gene: TRBD2; v_gene: TRBV7-3; abundance: .; j_gene: TRBJ2-2; CDR3nt: TGTGCCAGCAGCCCACAAGCGGGATTAATAACCGGGGAGCTGTTTTTT; CDR3aa: CASSPQAGLITGELFF
d_gene: TRBD1; v_gene: TRBV7-8; abundance: .; j_gene: TRBJ2-7; CDR3nt: TGTGCCAGCAGCTCTGGGACAGAATACGAGCAGTACTTC; CDR3aa: CASSSGTEYEQYF
d_gene: .; v_gene: TRBV6-1; abundance: .; j_gene: TRBJ2-4; CDR3nt: TGTGCCAGCATCGGGACCAAAAACATTCAGTACTTC; CDR3aa: CASIGTKNIQYF
d_gene: TRBD2; v_gene: TRBV7-9; abundance: .; j_gene: TRBJ2-5; CDR3nt: TGTGCCAGCAGATCAGAGGGGGGACTAGCCCCTCATCGAGAGACCCAGTACTTC; CDR3aa: CASRSEGGLAPHRETQYF
d_gene: .; v_gene: TRBV6-1; abundance: .; j_gene: TRBJ1-5; CDR3nt: TGTGCCAGCAGTCCAGACACAGCTAGCAATCAGCCCCAGCATTTT; CDR3aa: CASSPDTASNQPQHF
d_gene: .; v_gene: TRBV4-3; abundance: .; j_gene: TRBJ2-3; CDR3nt: TGCGCCAGCAGCCTCCGGACGGACTTCACAGATACGCAGTATTTT; CDR3aa: CASSLRTDFTDTQYF
d_gene: .; v_gene: TRBV25-1; abundance: .; j_gene: TRBJ1-1; CDR3nt: TGTGCCAGCAGTGAATGGGAGGGTCAGAACACTGAAGCTTTCTTT; CDR3aa: CASSEWEGQNTEAFF
d_gene: TRBD2; v_gene: TRBV6-6; abundance: .; j_gene: TRBJ2-3; CDR3nt: TGTGCCAGCAGTAACGCGGGAGGATATGGCACAGATACGCAGTATTTT; CDR3aa: CASSNAGGYGTDTQYF
d_gene: .; v_gene: TRBV18; abundance: .; j_gene: TRBJ2-7; CDR3nt: TGTGCCAGCTCACCACCGCTCCCCGGTGCCCACGAGCAGTACTTC; CDR3aa: CASSPPLPGAHEQYF
d_gene: TRBD2; v_gene: TRBV7-2; abundance: .; j_gene: TRBJ2-5; CDR3nt: TGTGCCAGCAGCTTAGGACTAGCGGGGGGACCCGCGAGAGAGACCCAGTACTTC; CDR3aa: CASSLGLAGGPARETQYF
d_gene: .; v_gene: TRBV4-3; abundance: many; j_gene: TRBJ2-6; CDR3nt: TGCGCCAGCAGCCAAGATCTCGGGTCGGGGGCCAACGTCCTGACTTTC; CDR3aa: CASSQDLGSGANVLTF
d_gene: .; v_gene: TRBV7-9; abundance: .; j_gene: TRBJ2-2; CDR3nt: TGTGCCGGCGGACACTACACCGGGGAGCTGTTTTTT; CDR3aa: CAGGHYTGELFF
d_gene: TRBD1; v_gene: TRBV19; abundance: large; j_gene: TRBJ1-1; CDR3nt: TGTGCCAGTAGTTTTGGACAGGGGACTGAAGCTTTCTTT; CDR3aa: CASSFGQGTEAFF
d_gene: .; v_gene: TRBV4-3; abundance: .; j_gene: TRBJ1-2; CDR3nt: TGCGCCAGCAGCCAAGGGACACGGCGGGGCTACACCTTC; CDR3aa: CASSQGTRRGYTF
d_gene: TRBD1; v_gene: TRBV28; abundance: .; j_gene: TRBJ2-7; CDR3nt: TGTGCCAGCAGTTTGATATCAACAGGGGTGGAGCAGTACTTC; CDR3aa: CASSLISTGVEQYF
d_gene: TRBD1; v_gene: TRBV27; abundance: .; j_gene: TRBJ2-6; CDR3nt: TGTGCCAGCAGTTCACCGGGACAGGGGAGCGCGGAACCCTCTGGGGCCAACGTCCTGACTTTC; CDR3aa: CASSSPGQGSAEPSGANVLTF
d_gene: TRBD2; v_gene: TRBV5-6; abundance: medium-sized; j_gene: TRBJ2-7; CDR3nt: TGTGCCAGCAGCTTGTCAGCGGGGACCTACGAGCAGTACTTC; CDR3aa: CASSLSAGTYEQYF